One and the same sample provided the 6 T cell receptor beta chains below, sequenced in a study of T cells in localized non-small cell lung cancer. Here immunoSEQ multiplex PCR was the method, and the copy in TCRdb shows in-frame clones only, minus some. Of roughly 40,000 clones listed, approximately 86% were seen once; the top ten hold 3% to 4.5%. The sequences come from peripheral blood, collected before any cancer treatment. The source is a man aged 18-49 years with stage I lung adenocarcinoma.

The rearrangement uses TRBV5-1 and TRBJ1-2, with 7 positions matching TRBD1. The trim removed 2 bases at V and 4 bases at J, leaving 8 bases unmatched. Germline V gives CDR1 SGHRS, CDR2 YFSETQ. The CDR3 runs to 15 residues. The CDR3 DNA is TGCGCCAGCAGCTTAGAATCAGGGGGTGGCTATGGCTACACCTTC. Translating it yields CASSLESGGGYGYTF.

This clone was detected once. The chain recombines TRBV5-5 with TRBJ1-1; the D is unclear. V was shortened by 4 bases and J by 4 bases, with 14 bases between the two germline ends. The CDR3 totals 14 residues. Germline CDR1 SGHKS, CDR2 YYEKEE (reference sequence). This CDR3 is CASSQSIMGTEAFF. CDR3 in DNA: TGTGCCAGCAGCCAAAGCATTATGGGCACTGAAGCTTTCTTT.

The chain employs TRBV6-5 and TRBJ1-1, with D hard to call. There are 14 residues in the CDR3. Per germline, CDR1 MNHEY and CDR2 SVGAGI. V dropped 6 bases and J dropped 6 bases, with 17 bases sitting between them. This CDR3 reads CASSQPGVTPEAFF. For the CDR3, the DNA is TGTGCCAGCAGCCAACCTGGGGTCACCCCTGAAGCTTTCTTT.

The chain uses TRBV19 and TRBJ1-2, with D possibly TRBD1 on 6 matching bases. Trimming pared 5 bases from V and 2 bases from J, leaving 15 bases between. The length of the CDR3 is 15 residues. Germline-derived CDR1 and CDR2 are LNHDA and SQIVND (reference sequence). In DNA form, the CDR3 reads TGTGCCAGTAGTGTGCCGGGACAACGAAACTATGGCTACACCTTC. It specifies CASSVPGQRNYGYTF.

V usage is TRBV5-4 and J usage is TRBJ2-3; 7 bases agree with TRBD1. The junction had 7 bases not matched to a gene; V was cut back by 4 bases and J by 2 bases. Germline assignment: CDR1 SGHNT and CDR2 YYREEE (reference sequence). This CDR3 spans 15 amino acids. The chain's CDR3 is CASSTGVVDTDTQYF. The CDR3 nucleotides read TGTGCCAGCAGCACAGGGGTGGTAGACACAGATACGCAGTATTTT.

This chain joins TRBV27 and TRBJ1-1, with D hard to call. The CDR3 extends over 15 amino acids. The ends were cut back, 7 bases at V and 1 base at J, with 16 bases in the middle. CDR1 is MNHEY and CDR2 is SMNVEV in the germline V gene (reference sequence). DNA for the CDR3: TGTGCCAGCACCTCCCTGGAGCGGTGGAACACTGAAGCTTTCTTT. Encoded protein: CASTSLERWNTEAFF.